This TCR beta chain was sequenced in a study of blood T cell repertoires in COVID-19. Across the whole study: Collection of acute and convalescent COVID-19 samples took place in the United States, Italy and Spain.

The count of this clone is one. CDR1 is LNHDA and CDR2 is SQIVND in the germline V gene (reference sequence). The CDR3 runs 15 residues. Trimming cost V 5 bases and J 5 bases; bases outside gene matches: 9. As handled by the study authors: Using reference gene primer amplification, nucleated cell counts were estimated. Sequencing used immunoSEQ multiplex PCR; TCRdb keeps in-frame clones, though not all of them. V and J calls plus clone size are reproduced from that table; the DNA served to infer D and trimming. Of roughly 51,000 clones listed, over 75% are singletons. The TCR sequence derives from a man aged 50 to 60 with active COVID-19. This chain links TRBV19 with TRBJ1-5; 7 nucleotides agree with TRBD1. The specimen was peripheral blood. CDR3 protein: CASSAWDRTYQPQHF. The CDR3 region has the DNA TGTGCCAGTAGTGCTTGGGACAGAACTTATCAGCCCCAGCATTTT.